This T cell receptor (beta chain) was obtained from a study of tumour-infiltrating T cells in Burkitt lymphoma. Clones were sequenced by immunoSEQ multiplex PCR, and TCRdb holds only the in-frame ones, with some missing. Of around 5,600 clones in the sample, more than 7.5% were seen once. V lost 2 bases to trimming and J lost 5 bases, with 6 bases between them. The length of the CDR3 is 12 residues. Germline CDR1 is SNHLY and CDR2 is FYNNEI. This clone has a handful of counts. The chain is built from TRBV2 and TRBJ2-5; D uncertain. This receptor was obtained from a human donor with diffuse large B-cell lymphoma. The sample taken for sequencing was tumor tissue. CDR3 sequence reads: CASSELMETQYF. DNA of the CDR3: TGTGCCAGCAGTGAACTCATGGAGACCCAGTACTTC.